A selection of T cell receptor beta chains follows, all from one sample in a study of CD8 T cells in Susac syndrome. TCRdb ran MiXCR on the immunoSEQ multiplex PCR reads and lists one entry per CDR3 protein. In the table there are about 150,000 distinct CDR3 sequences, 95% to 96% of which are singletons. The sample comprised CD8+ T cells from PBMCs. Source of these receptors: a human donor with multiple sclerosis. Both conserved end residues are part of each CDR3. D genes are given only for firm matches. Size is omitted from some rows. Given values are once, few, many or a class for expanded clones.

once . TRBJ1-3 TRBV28 TGTGCCACAGTGGGCGGATTATTTGGAAACACCATATATTTT CATVGGLFGNTIYF
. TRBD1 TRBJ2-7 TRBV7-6 TGTGCCAGCACCCCGGGACAGGGGGGAGCCTACGAGCAGTACTTC CASTPGQGGAYEQYF
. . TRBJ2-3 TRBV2 TGTGCCAGCAGTGGACAGGGACTGTTGAGGGGCACAGATACGCAGTATTTT CASSGQGLLRGTDTQYF
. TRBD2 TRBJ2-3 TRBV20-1 TGCAGTGCCACAGACACTAGCGGGAGCACAGATACGCAGTATTTT CSATDTSGSTDTQYF
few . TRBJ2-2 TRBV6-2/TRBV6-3 TGTGCCAGCAGTTACGTGGGACCCGGGGAGCTGTTTTTT CASSYVGPGELFF
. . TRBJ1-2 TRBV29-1 TGCAGCGTTGAAGGGGGGGGAAGGAGCTATGGCTACACCTTC CSVEGGGRSYGYTF
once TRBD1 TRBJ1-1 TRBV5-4 TGTGCCAGCAGCTTTATAGGGGGCGAAGCTTTCTTT CASSFIGGEAFF
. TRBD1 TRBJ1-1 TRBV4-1 TGCGCCAGCAGCCAGACAGGGCTACCTGAAGCTTTCTTT CASSQTGLPEAFF
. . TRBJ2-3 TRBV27 TGTGCCAGCAGTCCCGGCCAGTGGACCACAGATACGCAGTATTTT CASSPGQWTTDTQYF
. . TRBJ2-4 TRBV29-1 TGCAGCGTTCGGGGGGCCCTAAAAAACATTCAGTACTTC CSVRGALKNIQYF
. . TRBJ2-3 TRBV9 TGTGCCAGCAGCGTACGGGGGCGAACAGATACGCAGTATTTT CASSVRGRTDTQYF
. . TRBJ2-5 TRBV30 TGTGCCTGGAGCGGGGCCGGGGAGACCCAGTACTTC CAWSGAGETQYF
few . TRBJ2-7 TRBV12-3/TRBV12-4 TGTGCCAGCAGTCCCAACCCTGCTGGTTACGAGCAGTACTTC CASSPNPAGYEQYF
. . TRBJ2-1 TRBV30 TGTGCCTGGAGTGTTGGGACAAGGGCGGTGGATGAGCAGTTCTTC CAWSVGTRAVDEQFF
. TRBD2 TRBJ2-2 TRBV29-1 TGCAGCGTCACTAGCGGAGATACGAACACCGGGGAGCTGTTTTTT CSVTSGDTNTGELFF
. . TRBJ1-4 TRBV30 TGTGCCTGGAGTGGGGGGGCGGGCGATGAAAAACTGTTTTTT CAWSGGAGDEKLFF
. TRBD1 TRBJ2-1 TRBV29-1 TGCAGCGTTCGGACAGGGGGTATCAATGAGCAGTTCTTC CSVRTGGINEQFF
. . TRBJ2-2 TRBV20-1 TGCAGTGCTTTGAAGGTCGGCAACACCGGGGAGCTGTTTTTT CSALKVGNTGELFF
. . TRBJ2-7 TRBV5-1 TGCGCCAGCAGCCCATCGAGGGCCCGGTCCTACGAGCAGTACTTC CASSPSRARSYEQYF
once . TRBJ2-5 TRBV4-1 TGTGCCAGCAGCCAAGATCGTGGAAGCCCAGAGACCCAGTACTTC CASSQDRGSPETQYF
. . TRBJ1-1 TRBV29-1 TGCAGCGTTGAAAGCCAGGGCGAGGGCACTGAAGCTTTCTTT CSVESQGEGTEAFF
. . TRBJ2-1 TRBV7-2 TGTGCCAGCAGCTCGTCGTACAGAGCGAGCTCCTACAATGAGCAGTTCTTC CASSSSYRASSYNEQFF
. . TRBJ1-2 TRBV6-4 TGTGCCAGCAGTCCAGGGGAGGCTGGAGGCTACACCTTC CASSPGEAGGYTF
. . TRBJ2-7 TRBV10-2 TGCGCCAGCAGTGAGGGTGGGGGCGAGCAGTACTTC CASSEGGGEQYF
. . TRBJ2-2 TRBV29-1 TGCAGCGCCCAACACAGGGGAGGGCCGAACACCGGGGAGCTGTTTTTT CSAQHRGGPNTGELFF
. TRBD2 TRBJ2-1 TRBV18 TGTGCCAGCTCACCTAAGTCGACTAGCGGGGGGGCGAGTGAGCAGTTCTTC CASSPKSTSGGASEQFF
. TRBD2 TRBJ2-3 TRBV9 TGTGCCAGCAGCCCTTTAGCGGGGGGCCACGCAGATACGCAGTATTTT CASSPLAGGHADTQYF
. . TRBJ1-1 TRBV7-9 TGTGCCAGCAGGCGCAAACAGACTGAAGCTTTCTTT CASRRKQTEAFF